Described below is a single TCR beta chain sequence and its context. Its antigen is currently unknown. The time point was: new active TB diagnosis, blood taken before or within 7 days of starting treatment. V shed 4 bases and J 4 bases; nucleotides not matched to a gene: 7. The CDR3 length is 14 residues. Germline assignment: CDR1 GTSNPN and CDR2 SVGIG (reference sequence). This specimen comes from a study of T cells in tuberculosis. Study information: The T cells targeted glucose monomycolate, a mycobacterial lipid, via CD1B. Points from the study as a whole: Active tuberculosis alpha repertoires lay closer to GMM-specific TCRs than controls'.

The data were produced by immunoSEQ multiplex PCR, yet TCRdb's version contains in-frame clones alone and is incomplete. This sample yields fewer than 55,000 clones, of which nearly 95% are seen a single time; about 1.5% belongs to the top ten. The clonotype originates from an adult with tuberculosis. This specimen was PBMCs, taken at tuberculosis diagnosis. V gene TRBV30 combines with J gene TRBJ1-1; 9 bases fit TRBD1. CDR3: CAWKGDRGITEAFF. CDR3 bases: TGTGCCTGGAAGGGAGACAGGGGGATCACTGAAGCTTTCTTT.